Each of the 14 T cell receptor beta chains below was sequenced from the same sample in a study of CD4 and CD8 cells across lung adenocarcinoma regions. TCRdb re-derived calls from the PCR reads in MiXCR, one entry per CDR3 protein. The data hold approximately 8,800 distinct CDR3 sequences, with 54% observed a single time. The material sequenced was CD8+ T cells from the center of a lung tumor. The receptors were sampled from a female donor with lung adenocarcinoma. The CD4 and CD8 labels of this study may be unreliable.

This chain joins TRBV6-1 and TRBJ2-2, with D perhaps TRBD2 (6 bases). Germline-derived CDR1 and CDR2 are MNHNS and SASEGT. Trimming stripped 6 bases from V and 1 base from J, with 6 bases between. The CDR3 sequence is 13 residues long. CDR3 sequence (DNA): TGTGCCAGCAGGCGGGGGAACACCGGGGAGCTGTTTTTT. Encoded protein: CASRRGNTGELFF.

By proportion, this clonotype is medium-sized (0.01 to 0.1%). V is TRBV6-1 and J is TRBJ2-4, with D tentatively TRBD1 (6 bases). Germline values: CDR1 MNHNS, CDR2 SASEGT. Trimming pared 5 bases from V and 0 bases from J, leaving 14 bases between. The CDR3 length is 16 residues. DNA of the CDR3: TGTGCCAGCAGTACAGGGAAACCACTAGCCAAAAACATTCAGTACTTC. Protein: CASSTGKPLAKNIQYF.

This clonotype has a single count. The genes are TRBV29-1 and TRBJ2-1; 12 bases line up with TRBD2. V lost 8 bases and J lost 9; bases outside the gene matches: 8. This CDR3 comprises 13 residues. Germline-derived CDR1 and CDR2 are SQVTM and ANQGSEA. As DNA, the CDR3 is TGCAGCCTTGGAGGACTAGCGGGAACTGAGCAGTTCTTC. This encodes CSLGGLAGTEQFF.

This clonotype has at least ten counts. The chain combines TRBV7-3 with TRBJ2-1; D gene uncertain. V lost 3 bases and J lost 4, with 7 bases in between. CDR1 SGHTA and CDR2 FQGTGA come from the germline V gene. CDR3 length: 13 residues. CDR3 amino acids: CASSLDGYNEQFF. CDR3 coding DNA: TGTGCCAGCAGCTTGGACGGATACAATGAGCAGTTCTTC.

By frequency in the sample, this clonotype is medium-sized. The chain couples TRBV6-1 to TRBJ2-2, with D possibly TRBD1 on 5 matching bases. Germline loops: CDR1 MNHNS, CDR2 SASEGT. Deletions cut 2 bases from V and 4 bases from J, with 11 bases between. This CDR3 is built from 15 residues. Here the CDR3 DNA reads TGTGCCAGCAGTGAATGGGGCAGACCCACCGGGGAGCTGTTTTTT. It specifies CASSEWGRPTGELFF.

Concerning this clonotype: The junction differs from germline at one of its ends, possibly a read error. The chain recombines TRBV11-2 with TRBJ2-3, with D perhaps TRBD1 (6 bases). There are 15 residues in the CDR3. Germline V lookup: CDR1 SGHAT, CDR2 FQNNGV. CDR3 DNA: TGTGGCCGCAGCTCGGGGCTGGGGGCCAAAGATACGCAGTACTTT. Its protein product is CGRSSGLGAKDTQYF.

This clonotype turned up a few times. The chain recombines TRBV7-6 with TRBJ2-5; TRBD1 agrees at 9 bases. The end of the DNA fits TRBJ2-7 better, so the J call may be wrong. The germline V gene encodes CDR1 SGHVS and CDR2 FNYEAQ. The CDR3 is 13 amino acids. The CDR3 region has the DNA TGTGCCAGTAGGGGACAGGGAGCCTACGAGCAGTACTTC. This translates into CASRGQGAYEQYF.

This clonotype was seen ten or more times. V and J are TRBV6-1 and TRBJ2-5; 7 nucleotides agree with TRBD2. Losses at the gene ends were 5 bases for V and 2 bases for J; bases not matched to a gene: 17. Germline V gene data show CDR1 as MNHNS and CDR2 as SASEGT. CDR3 length equals 18 residues. This CDR3 reads CASSRGERSYGEQETQYF. The DNA for the CDR3 is TGTGCCAGCAGTCGGGGGGAAAGGTCCTACGGGGAACAAGAGACCCAGTACTTC.

Points on this clonotype: Germline and junction disagree at one end, which may indicate a read error. The chain has TRBV11-1 and TRBJ2-3; perhaps TRBD2 as D (6 bases). The CDR3 spans 15 residues. The germline gives CDR1 SGHAT, CDR2 FQDESV (reference sequence). CDR3 sequence (DNA): TGTGCCAGGGGCTTCGGGGGTCGTGACGCAGATACGCAGTATTTC. Protein: CARGFGGRDADTQYF.

By share of the sample, this clonotype is large. The rearrangement joins TRBV6-1 to TRBJ2-5; a weak D match, TRBD2 (5 bases). The V gene's germline CDR1 is MNHNS and CDR2 SASEGT. The CDR3 consists of 15 residues. The V and J ends lost 1 base and 5 bases respectively, with 14 bases between them. The CDR3 DNA is TGTGCCAGCAGTGAAGAGCCCCTGCGAGGGGAGACCCAGTACTTC. Translated: CASSEEPLRGETQYF.

The gene calls are TRBV11-3 and TRBJ2-4; tentative D call: TRBD1 (5 bases). The CDR3 covers 13 residues. CDR1 is SGHNT, CDR2 YENEEA, per germline. V was cut by 5 bases and J by 13 bases, with 18 bases left in between. This CDR3 is CASSPGHQDTQYF. The CDR3 coding sequence is TGTGCCAGCAGCCCCGGTCACCAGGACACCCAGTACTTC.

This clonotype was seen many times. The gene calls are TRBV12-3 or TRBV12-4 and TRBJ1-4; D unclear. V dropped 3 bases and J dropped 5 bases, with 16 bases sitting between them. The CDR3 loop spans 16 amino acids. The chain's CDR3 is CASSFKFRTANEKLFF. In DNA form, the CDR3 reads TGTGCCAGCAGTTTTAAATTTAGGACGGCAAATGAAAAACTGTTTTTT.

The rearrangement links TRBV12-3 or TRBV12-4 to TRBJ2-3; D perhaps matches TRBD2 (6 bases). This CDR3 is built from 14 residues. V lost 5 bases, J lost 2 bases, and 11 bases lay in between. The CDR3 region is CASSGGCHTDTQYF. The CDR3, as DNA: TGTGCCAGCAGTGGAGGGTGCCACACAGATACGCAGTATTTT.

Regarding this clonotype: Compared with germline, one end of the junction differs, possibly owing to a read error. This chain joins TRBV11-3 and TRBJ2-6, with 10 bases matching TRBD1. The CDR3 is 13 residues long. Germline lookup yields CDR1 SGHNT and CDR2 YENEEA. The CDR3 is CASSPGQGNIQSF. CDR3 DNA sequence: TGTGCCAGCAGCCCGGGACAGGGGAACATTCAGTCTTTC.